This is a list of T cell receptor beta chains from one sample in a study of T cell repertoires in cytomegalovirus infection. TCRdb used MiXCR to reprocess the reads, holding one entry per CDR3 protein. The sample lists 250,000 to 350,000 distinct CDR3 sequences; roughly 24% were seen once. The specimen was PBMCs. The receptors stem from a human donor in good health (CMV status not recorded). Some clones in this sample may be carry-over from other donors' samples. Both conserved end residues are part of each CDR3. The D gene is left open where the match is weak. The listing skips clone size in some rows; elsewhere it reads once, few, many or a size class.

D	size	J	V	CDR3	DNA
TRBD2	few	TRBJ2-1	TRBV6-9	CASSSTLAGRNEQFF	TGTGCCAGCAGTTCGACCCTAGCGGGGAGAAATGAGCAGTTCTTC
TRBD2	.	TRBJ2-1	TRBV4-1	CASSLTIRTSGSSYNEQFF	TGCGCCAGCAGCCTCACGATAAGGACTAGCGGTAGCTCCTACAATGAGCAGTTCTTC
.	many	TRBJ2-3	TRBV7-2	CVSSLAGRGRGTDTQYF	TGTGTCAGCAGCTTAGCGGGCCGTGGGAGGGGGACAGATACGCAGTATTTT
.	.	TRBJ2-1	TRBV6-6	CASEVGLATYNEQFF	TGTGCCAGCGAAGTGGGGCTAGCGACCTACAATGAGCAGTTCTTC
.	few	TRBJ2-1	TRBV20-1	CSARNGRSYNEQFF	TGCAGTGCTAGAAATGGGAGGTCCTACAATGAGCAGTTCTTC
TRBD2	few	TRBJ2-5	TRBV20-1	CSAMGGGETQYF	TGCAGTGCTATGGGGGGGGGAGAGACCCAGTACTTC
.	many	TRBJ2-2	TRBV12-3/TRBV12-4	CASSYWDTGELFF	TGTGCCAGCAGCTACTGGGACACCGGGGAGCTGTTTTTT
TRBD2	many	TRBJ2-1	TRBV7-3	CASSSLAGVGEQFF	TGTGCCAGCAGCTCCCTCGCGGGGGTGGGTGAGCAGTTCTTC
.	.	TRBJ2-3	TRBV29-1	CCVEEQMGTDTQYF	TGCTGCGTTGAAGAACAAATGGGCACAGATACGCAGTATTTT
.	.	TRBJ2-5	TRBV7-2	CASSPTAGGETQYF	TGTGCCAGCAGCCCCACAGCGGGCGGGGAGACCCAGTACTTC
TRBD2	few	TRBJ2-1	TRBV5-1	CASSLADAGGFWNEQFF	TGCGCCAGCAGCTTGGCCGATGCGGGGGGGTTTTGGAATGAGCAGTTCTTC
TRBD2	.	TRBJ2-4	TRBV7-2	CASSLTSGGGDIQYF	TGTGCCAGCAGTTTGACTAGCGGGGGGGGGGACATTCAGTACTTC
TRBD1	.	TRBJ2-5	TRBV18	CASSPGTGGGQETQYF	TGTGCCAGCTCACCCGGGACAGGCGGTGGGCAAGAGACCCAGTACTTC
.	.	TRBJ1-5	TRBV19	CASSPRDNNQPQHF	TGTGCCAGTAGTCCCCGGGACAACAATCAGCCCCAGCATTTT
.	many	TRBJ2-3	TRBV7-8	CASSLVRQFTDTQYF	TGTGCCAGCAGCTTAGTAAGACAGTTTACAGATACGCAGTATTTT
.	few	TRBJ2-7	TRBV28	CANQGGGAPEQYF	TGTGCCAACCAGGGGGGGGGGGCGCCTGAGCAGTACTTC
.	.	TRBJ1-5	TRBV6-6	CASSYSRETNQPQHF	TGTGCCAGCAGTTACTCACGGGAAACCAATCAGCCCCAGCATTTT
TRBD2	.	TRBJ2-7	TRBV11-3	CASSSGLAGGPLNSEQYF	TGTGCCAGCAGCTCGGGACTAGCGGGAGGGCCACTCAATTCCGAGCAGTACTTC
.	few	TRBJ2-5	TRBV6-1	CASSGGETQYF	TGTGCCAGCAGTGGGGGTGAGACCCAGTACTTC
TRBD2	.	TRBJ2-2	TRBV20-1	CSARDRASGRELFF	TGCAGTGCTAGAGATAGGGCTAGCGGGAGGGAGCTGTTTTTT
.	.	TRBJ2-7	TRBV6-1	CASSDGTLPSEQYF	TGTGCCAGCAGTGACGGGACCCTCCCTTCCGAGCAGTACTTC
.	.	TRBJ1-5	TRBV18	CASSPMGAVIGQPQHF	TGTGCCAGCTCACCAATGGGGGCGGTTATCGGACAGCCCCAGCATTTT
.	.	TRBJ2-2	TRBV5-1	CASSETSAGELFF	TGCGCCAGCAGCGAGACTAGTGCCGGGGAGCTGTTTTTT
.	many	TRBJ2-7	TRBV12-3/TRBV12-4	CASSLADLGDEQYF	TGTGCCAGCAGTCTTGCGGACCTTGGGGACGAGCAGTACTTC
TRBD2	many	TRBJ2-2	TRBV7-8	CASSLSGGATGELFF	TGTGCCAGCAGCCTAAGCGGGGGGGCCACCGGGGAGCTGTTTTTT
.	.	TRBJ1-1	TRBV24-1	CATSDGRNTEAFF	TGTGCCACCAGTGATGGGAGGAACACTGAAGCTTTCTTT
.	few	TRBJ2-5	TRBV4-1	CASSQDRRGETQYF	TGCGCCAGCAGCCAGGACAGGCGGGGGGAGACCCAGTACTTC
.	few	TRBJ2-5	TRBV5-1	CASSLMREETQYF	TGCGCCAGCAGCTTGATGAGGGAAGAGACCCAGTACTTC
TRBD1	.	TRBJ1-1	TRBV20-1	CSATGQGGYTEAFF	TGCAGTGCTACCGGACAGGGAGGGTACACTGAAGCTTTCTTT
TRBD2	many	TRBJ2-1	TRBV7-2	CASRTSGRNEQFF	TGTGCCAGCCGGACTAGCGGGAGGAATGAGCAGTTCTTC
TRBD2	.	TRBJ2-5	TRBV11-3	CASSTRGGQQETQYF	TGTGCCAGCAGCACACGGGGGGGCCAACAAGAGACCCAGTACTTC
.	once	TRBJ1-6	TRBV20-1	CSARDREDSSYNSPLHF	TGCAGTGCTAGAGATCGCGAAGATAGCTCCTATAATTCACCCCTCCACTTT
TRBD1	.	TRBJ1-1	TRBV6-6	CASSRTGDTEAFF	TGTGCCAGCAGCCGGACAGGGGACACTGAAGCTTTCTTT
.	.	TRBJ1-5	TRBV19	CASSISGAGNYQPQHF	TGTGCCAGTAGTATTTCGGGCGCAGGGAATTATCAGCCCCAGCATTTT
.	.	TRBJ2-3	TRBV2	CASSELGQLSTDTQYF	TGTGCCAGCAGTGAACTAGGGCAGCTTAGCACAGATACGCAGTATTTT
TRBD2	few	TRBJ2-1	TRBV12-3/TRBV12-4	CASSHGLATYNEQFF	TGTGCCAGCAGCCACGGACTAGCGACCTACAATGAGCAGTTCTTC
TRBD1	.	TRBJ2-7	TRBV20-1	CSARTYRDSYEQYF	TGCAGTGCTCGGACTTATCGGGACAGCTACGAGCAGTACTTC
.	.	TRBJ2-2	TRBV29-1	CSVEDVFRGTNTGELFF	TGCAGCGTTGAAGACGTGTTCAGGGGTACGAACACCGGGGAGCTGTTTTTT
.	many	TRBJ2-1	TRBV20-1	CSATVGRGFNEQFF	TGCAGTGCTACAGTGGGTCGAGGGTTTAATGAGCAGTTCTTC
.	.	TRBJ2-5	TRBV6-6	CASSYSKGGRETQYF	TGTGCCAGCAGTTACTCGAAAGGTGGCCGGGAGACCCAGTACTTC
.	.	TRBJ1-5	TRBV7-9	CASSRDNLSNQPQHF	TGTGCCAGCAGCCGAGACAACCTTAGCAATCAGCCCCAGCATTTT
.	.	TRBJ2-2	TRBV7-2	CASSRPLLNTGELFF	TGTGCCAGCAGCCGACCGCTACTGAACACCGGGGAGCTGTTTTTT
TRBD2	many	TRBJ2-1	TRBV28	CASSLGQIWTSGTNEQFF	TGTGCCAGCAGTTTGGGACAGATCTGGACTAGCGGGACGAACGAGCAGTTCTTC
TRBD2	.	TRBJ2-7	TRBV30	CAWRAAGVYEQYF	TGTGCCTGGAGGGCAGCGGGAGTCTACGAGCAGTACTTC
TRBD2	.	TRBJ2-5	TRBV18	CASSPRPSTSGDARETQYF	TGTGCCAGCTCACCGAGACCTTCGACTAGCGGGGATGCTCGAGAGACCCAGTACTTC
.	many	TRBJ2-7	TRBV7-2	CASSLTNGYEQYF	TGTGCCAGCAGCTTAACGAACGGCTACGAGCAGTACTTC
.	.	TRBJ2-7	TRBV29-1	CSVISGEQYF	TGCAGCGTAATTTCGGGTGAGCAGTACTTC
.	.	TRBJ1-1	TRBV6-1	CASIDVYEAFF	TGTGCCAGCATTGATGTCTATGAAGCTTTCTTT
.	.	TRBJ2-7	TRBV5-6	CASSPKGSQGPRYEQYF	TGTGCCAGCAGTCCCAAGGGATCCCAGGGACCCAGGTACGAGCAGTACTTC
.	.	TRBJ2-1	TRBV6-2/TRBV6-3	CASSYATRQGDEQFF	TGTGCCAGCAGTTACGCAACCCGACAAGGGGATGAGCAGTTCTTC
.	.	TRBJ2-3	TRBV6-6	CASSFTLGTDTQYF	TGTGCCAGCAGTTTTACGTTGGGAACAGATACGCAGTATTTT
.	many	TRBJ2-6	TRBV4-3	CASSQDRVPGANVLTF	TGCGCCAGCAGCCAAGATAGAGTTCCTGGGGCCAACGTCCTGACTTTC
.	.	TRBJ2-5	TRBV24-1	CATSDLREGTTQYF	TGTGCCACCAGTGATTTGCGGGAAGGAACGACCCAGTACTTC
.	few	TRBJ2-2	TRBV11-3	CASSLDRFGELFF	TGTGCCAGCAGCTTAGATCGGTTCGGGGAGCTGTTTTTT
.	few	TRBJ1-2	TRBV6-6	CASSYVGTDGYTF	TGTGCCAGCAGTTACGTGGGGACGGATGGCTACACCTTC
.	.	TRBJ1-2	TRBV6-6	CASRKELAHYGYTF	TGTGCCAGCAGGAAAGAATTAGCGCACTATGGCTACACCTTC
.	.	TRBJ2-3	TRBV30	CAWSVPRLGGDTQYF	TGTGCCTGGAGTGTACCCCGACTAGGTGGAGATACGCAGTATTTT
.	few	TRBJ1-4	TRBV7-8	CASSLGGRPEKLFF	TGTGCCAGCAGCTTAGGGGGACGGCCTGAAAAACTGTTTTTT